This T cell receptor (beta chain) is drawn from a study of breast tumors, draining lymph nodes, adjacent tissues. Overall study findings and caveats: Tumors had less TCR diversity than lymph nodes, more than nontumor tissue. Luminal-like breast cancer showed significantly higher tumor–nontumor repertoire similarity than basal-like.

Samples came from axillary lymph nodes draining the breast cancer. TCRdb called the multiplex PCR reads again in MiXCR, with one record for every CDR3 protein. Among 90,000 to 120,000 distinct CDR3 sequences listed, 21% were seen once. This clonotype was seen ten or more times. Its antigen remains unidentified. This CDR3 region has 16 residues. After removal of 0 bases from V and 7 bases from J, the junction contained 7 bases not matched to a gene. Germline CDR1 is SGHTA and CDR2 is FQGTGA. The sequence was obtained from a female donor with breast cancer. Some clones in this sample may be carry-over from other donors' samples. This chain uses TRBV7-3 with TRBJ2-1; 9 nucleotides agree with TRBD1. The material sequenced was axillary lymph node tissue. This CDR3 reads CASSLTYRGQGNEQFF. CDR3 in DNA: TGTGCCAGCAGCTTAACGTACAGGGGGCAGGGAAATGAGCAGTTCTTC.